This section outlines one T cell receptor beta chain sequence together with its context. This clone was recorded only once. It has no known antigen specificity. No clone much larger than this one lies a single base away; base qualities are absent. This sample stems from a study of graft-versus-host responses after intestinal transplantation (dated by TCRdb to the early 2020s). About the full investigation: Recipients received multivisceral, liver-intestinal, or isolated intestinal transplants. Anti-thymocyte globulin induction was given to all recipients, followed by maintenance tacrolimus and steroids for 2 to 4 years. After intestinal transplantation, graft-versus-host and host-versus-graft alloreactive T cell clones were followed in the graft, circulation and bone marrow using bulk TCR-beta CDR3 sequencing. Alloreactive clones were identified by sequencing pre-transplant mixed lymphocyte reaction products and comparing these products with unstimulated pre-transplant donor and recipient T cells. The cohort enrolled about two dozen intestinal transplant recipients, one of whom was a retransplant, and 3 patients without pretransplant specimens were excluded. Donor T cell macrochimerism was defined as a peak of at least 4% donor T cells among recipient peripheral blood mononuclear cells. Rather than being sequenced by the commercial service, samples from three later patients were sequenced in-house on an Illumina MiSeq and processed with MiXCR.

Including the terminal cysteine and phenylalanine, the CDR3 comprises 17 residues. CDR3 DNA is the only sequence kept; it has 51 bases, read in frame from the first base. CDR1 SGHTA and CDR2 FQGTGA were looked up in the germline V gene. V sheds 1 base and J sheds 0 bases, leaving 10 bases between their ends. Bone marrow was aspirated after transplant from the posterior iliac crest or another site chosen by the physician. Library generation was performed with the immunoSEQ multiplex PCR assay. High-throughput TCR-beta CDR3 sequencing of genomic DNA from most patients was performed by Adaptive Biotechnologies. The original methods were these. Adaptive's ImmunoSEQ software supplied the TCR sequencing data for around 19 patients, while MiXCR and VDJtools were used to process a few other patients. CDR3 nucleotide sequences shared by donor and recipient were removed because the origin of these sequences could not be assigned. To be classed as alloreactive, a clone needed at least 2-fold expansion over unstimulated cells and a minimum CFSE-low frequency of 0.002% (template counts) or 0.001% (read counts). Mappable clones were those detected in sequenced pre-transplant spleen, lymph node, or MLR CFSE-low populations of the donor or recipient. The cumulative frequency of alloreactive clones was calculated as a percentage of all sequences, weighted by copy number. TCRdb took over this immuneACCESS table, retaining in-frame rearrangements with V and J assigned. Such tables are incomplete; in checked studies, under half of the missing clones stem from an unresolved V gene, and the remainder is unexplained. V and J calls and clone size follow that table, whereas D and trimming were derived from the DNA. The sample has some 70,000 clones on record, 92% of them singletons. About 6.7% of the sample lies in the top ten.

The full study reports these points: High GvH to HvG T cell clonal ratios were observed in the allografts of patients with donor T cell macrochimerism. GvH clones were found in recipient bone marrow, and some of the GvH clones appeared earlier in ileal mucosa or blood, which is consistent with an intestinal mucosal origin. The relatively low number and heterogeneity of intestinal transplant patients limited the conclusions. Peak levels of circulating GvH clones were associated with declines in HvG clones early after transplant.

Recombination linked TRBV7-3 to TRBJ2-6; there is no confident call for the D gene. The sample was bone marrow, taken 700 to 850 days after intestinal transplantation. This TCR was recovered from a human patient who received an intestinal transplant, so some T cells may come from the graft donor. The DNA reads TGTGCCAGCAGCTTAAGTGGTAGAACCTCTGGGGCCAACGTCCTGACTTTC. Its coded protein is CASSLSGRTSGANVLTF.